This entry concerns a single T cell receptor (beta chain). Its specificity is not known. After template switching added a universal primer site, the resulting cDNA carried unique molecular identifiers. TCRdb called the 5' RACE reads again in MiXCR, with one record for every CDR3 protein. The sample holds about 700,000 distinct CDR3 sequences, over 8.5% seen once. The record originates from a study of identical twins. CDR3 length: 15 amino acids. In germline, CDR1 is SGHDN, CDR2 FVKESK. V lost 4 bases to trimming and J lost 5 bases; unmatched junction nucleotides: 9. Study-wide results and caveats: Insertions ran lower in abundant cord blood beta clonotypes, though not in memory repertoires. Rather than following the same donors, the conclusions depended on cross-sectional statistical analysis. Some out-of-frame alpha sequences were shared by twins, and these showed excess low generation probability.

The data were also submitted as part of a second study, on yellow fever vaccine responses in identical twins.

This receptor was identified in a woman between 18 and 29 years old in good health. The rearrangement uses TRBV14 and TRBJ2-7, with 9 bases matching TRBD1. What was sequenced was PBMCs. The CDR3 reads CASSRMGTGFNEQYF. DNA for the CDR3: TGTGCCAGCAGCCGAATGGGGACAGGGTTCAACGAGCAGTACTTC.